This record concerns one T cell receptor beta chain sequence. Trimming pared 1 base from V and 4 bases from J, leaving 10 bases between. CDR1 and CDR2 from the germline V gene are LGHDT and YNNKEL (reference sequence). The CDR3 is 15 residues long. The data derive from a study of blood T cell repertoires in COVID-19. Study overall: Sources were T cells, B-cell-depleted T cells, or PBMCs; the material itself was cDNA or gDNA.

The cohort comprised adults aged about 18 to 100 years residing in approximately 25 US areas. Cohort allocation depended upon clinical history that participants reported. In the authors' methods: Amplification of reference gene primers was used by the study to estimate nucleated cell counts. Libraries were prepared by immunoSEQ multiplex PCR; TCRdb keeps only in-frame clonotypes and omits some of them. Clone size and the V and J calls come from that table; the DNA yielded D and trimming. The table has 400,000 to 550,000 clones, roughly nine tenths seen once. The source material was PBMCs or T cells enriched from blood (not recorded which). This sequence joins TRBV3-1 (or the pseudogene TRBV3-2) and TRBJ2-2; weak D call: TRBD1 (5 bases). The TCR sequence derives from a woman younger than 35 with acute COVID-19. CDR3 region: CASSQARTLTGELFF. Written as DNA, the CDR3 is TGTGCCAGCAGCCAAGCGCGGACACTCACCGGGGAGCTGTTTTTT.